This TCR beta chain stems from a study of identical twins. The study's findings and limits: With abundant cord blood beta clonotypes, insertions were fewer; memory repertoires showed no such pattern.

The table lists this clonotype with a few counts. Its cognate antigen is unknown. TCRdb itself ran the 5' RACE reads through MiXCR, one entry per CDR3 protein. The sample includes 250,000 to 350,000 distinct CDR3 sequences, about 8.3% seen only once; the top ten take approximately 2%. The CDR3 spans 14 residues. V dropped 6 bases and J dropped 0 bases, with 12 bases sitting between them. Germline values: CDR1 DFQATT, CDR2 SNEGSKA (reference sequence). The same specimen was also included in a second study, on yellow fever vaccine responses in identical twins.

The TCR originated in a woman under 30 in good health. The chain carries TRBV20-1 and TRBJ1-5, with D tentatively TRBD1 (5 bases). Sequences were obtained from memory (CD45RO+) T cells sorted from blood. In DNA form, the CDR3 reads TGCAGTGCCCCGGGACTCTATAGCAATCAGCCCCAGCATTTT. This sequence encodes CSAPGLYSNQPQHF.